This TCR beta chain was recorded in a study of T cell responses to AZD1222 COVID-19 vaccine. Only in-frame clones appear in the TCRdb table, and some are missing; sequencing was by immunoSEQ multiplex PCR. The sample holds some 120,000 clones; around 91% are singletons and the top ten take about 4%. A note on this clone: What it binds is unknown.

CDR1 and CDR2 (germline): SGDLS, YYNGEE. The CDR3 has 15 residues. The V end was cut by 3 bases, the J end by 4 bases, with 16 bases between. Study-wide points: Sampling captured repertoires only after the peak T cell response. Dominant at 160-218 and 743-854, vaccine-associated CD4 TCRs also spanned spike. Reportedly, nearly half the spike-specific TCRs target unmutated variant regions.

Sequences were derived from peripheral blood, sampled on day 0 of MenACWY control vaccination. The chain links TRBV9 to TRBJ2-5; D is uncertain. The sequence was collected from an adult in good health. The CDR3 here is CASSASDHVRETQYF. DNA for the CDR3: TGTGCCAGCAGCGCCTCAGATCACGTTCGAGAGACCCAGTACTTC.